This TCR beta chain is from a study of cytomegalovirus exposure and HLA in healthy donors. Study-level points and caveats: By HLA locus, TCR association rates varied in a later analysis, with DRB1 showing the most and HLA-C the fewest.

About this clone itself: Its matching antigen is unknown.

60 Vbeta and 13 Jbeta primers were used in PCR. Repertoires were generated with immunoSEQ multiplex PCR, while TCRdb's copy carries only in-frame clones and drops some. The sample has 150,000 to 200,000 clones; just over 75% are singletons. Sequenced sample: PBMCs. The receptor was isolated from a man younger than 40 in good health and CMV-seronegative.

The CDR3 bases are TGTGCCAGCAGTTTCCCCATGAGCGGGAGTAATGAGCAGTTCTTC. Its protein product is CASSFPMSGSNEQFF. This chain connects TRBV28 to TRBJ2-1, with 8 bases aligning to TRBD2. With V trimmed by 3 bases and J by 7 bases, 8 bases remained unmatched. This CDR3 has 15 amino acids. Per the germline V gene, CDR1 is MDHEN and CDR2 is SYDVKM.